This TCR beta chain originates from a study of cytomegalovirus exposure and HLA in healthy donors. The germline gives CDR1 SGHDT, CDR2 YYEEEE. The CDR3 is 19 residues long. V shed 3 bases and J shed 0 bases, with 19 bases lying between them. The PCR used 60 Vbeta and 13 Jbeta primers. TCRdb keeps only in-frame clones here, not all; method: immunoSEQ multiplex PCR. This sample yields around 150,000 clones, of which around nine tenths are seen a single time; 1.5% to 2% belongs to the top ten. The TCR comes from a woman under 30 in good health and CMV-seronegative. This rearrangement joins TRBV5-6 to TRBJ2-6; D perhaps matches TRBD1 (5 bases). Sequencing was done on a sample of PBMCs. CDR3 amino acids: CASSYLAGLSGSGANVLTF. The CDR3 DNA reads TGTGCCAGCAGCTACCTGGCAGGGCTCTCGGGCTCTGGGGCCAACGTCCTGACTTTC.